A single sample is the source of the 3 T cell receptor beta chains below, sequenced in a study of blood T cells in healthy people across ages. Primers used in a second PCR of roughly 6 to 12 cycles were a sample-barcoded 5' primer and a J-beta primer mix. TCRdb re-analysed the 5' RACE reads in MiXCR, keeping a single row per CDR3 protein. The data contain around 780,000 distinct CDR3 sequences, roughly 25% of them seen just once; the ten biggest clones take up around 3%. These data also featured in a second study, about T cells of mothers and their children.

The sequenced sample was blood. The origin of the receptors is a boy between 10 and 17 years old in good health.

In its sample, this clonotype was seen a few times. CDR3 loop: CASSQETSEGLRGYTF. The CDR3 region has the DNA TGCGCCAGCAGCCAAGAGACGAGTGAGGGGCTGCGGGGCTACACCTTC. V gene TRBV4-1 combines with J gene TRBJ1-2, with D possibly being TRBD1 (5 bases). There are 16 residues in the CDR3. Germline V CDR1 and CDR2: MGHRA, YSYEKL. V lost 0 bases and J 8 bases, leaving 19 bases between the germline ends.

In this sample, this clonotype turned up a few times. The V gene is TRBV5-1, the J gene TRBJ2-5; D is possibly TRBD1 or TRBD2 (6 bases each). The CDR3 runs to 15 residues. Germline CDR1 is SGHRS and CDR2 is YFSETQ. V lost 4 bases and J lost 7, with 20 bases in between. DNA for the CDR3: TGCGCCAGCAGCATAACAGGAGGGGGGACGTGGACCCAGTACTTC. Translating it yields CASSITGGGTWTQYF.

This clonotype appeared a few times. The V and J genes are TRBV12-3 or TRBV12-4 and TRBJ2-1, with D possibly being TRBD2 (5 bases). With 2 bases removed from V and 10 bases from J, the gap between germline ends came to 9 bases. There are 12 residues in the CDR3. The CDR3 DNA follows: TGTGCCAGCAGTTTATCGGGGTACGAGCAGTTCTTC. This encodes CASSLSGYEQFF.